The rows below give T cell receptor beta chains drawn from one sample of a study of early T cells in non-severe SARS-CoV-2 infection. TCRdb reprocessed the 5' RACE reads with MiXCR, giving one entry per CDR3 protein. The sample records roughly 45,000 distinct CDR3 sequences, 6% to 8% being singletons. This sample comprised whole blood, obtained at baseline. The receptors derive from an adult who was a healthcare worker with PCR-confirmed SARS-CoV-2 infection or an uninfected control (not recorded which). Both conserved end residues are part of each CDR3. Fields, in order: D gene, clone size, J gene, V gene, CDR3 protein, CDR3 DNA. A D gene is named only where the DNA matches it firmly. Size values are once, few and many counts, or a class for expanded clones, and some rows have none.

D: -
size: many
J: TRBJ1-1
V: TRBV11-2
CDR3: CASSFIQKTEAFF
DNA: TGTGCCAGCAGCTTCATTCAGAAAACTGAAGCTTTCTTT

D: TRBD1
size: few
J: TRBJ1-5
V: TRBV4-2
CDR3: CASSQGGQGDQPQHF
DNA: TGTGCCAGCAGCCAAGGGGGACAGGGGGATCAGCCCCAGCATTTT

D: TRBD2
size: many
J: TRBJ2-7
V: TRBV5-1
CDR3: CASKTSGPNYEQYF
DNA: TGCGCCAGTAAGACTAGCGGGCCTAACTACGAGCAGTACTTC

D: -
size: few
J: TRBJ2-7
V: TRBV6-1
CDR3: CASSRYSYEQYF
DNA: TGTGCCAGCAGCCGTTACTCCTACGAGCAGTACTTC

D: -
size: -
J: TRBJ2-6
V: TRBV19
CDR3: CAGGFSGANVLTF
DNA: TGTGCCGGGGGCTTCTCTGGGGCCAACGTCCTGACTTTC

D: TRBD2
size: few
J: TRBJ2-4
V: TRBV7-8
CDR3: CASSPRTSGRDIQYF
DNA: TGTGCCAGCAGTCCCCGGACTAGCGGGAGAGACATTCAGTACTTC

D: -
size: many
J: TRBJ2-3
V: TRBV20-1
CDR3: CSASGRVDTQYF
DNA: TGCAGTGCTAGCGGGAGAGTAGATACGCAGTATTTT

D: -
size: -
J: TRBJ2-5
V: TRBV24-1
CDR3: CATSGGRPQETQYF
DNA: TGTGCCACCAGTGGCGGCAGGCCCCAAGAGACCCAGTACTTC

D: -
size: -
J: TRBJ2-2
V: TRBV20-1
CDR3: CSARGTENTGELFF
DNA: TGCAGTGCCAGAGGGACGGAAAACACCGGGGAGCTGTTTTTT

D: -
size: many
J: TRBJ1-1
V: TRBV29-1
CDR3: CSFRPTLNTEAFF
DNA: TGCAGCTTTAGACCGACCCTTAACACTGAAGCTTTCTTT

D: TRBD2
size: many
J: TRBJ2-7
V: TRBV6-1
CDR3: CASSVSGRSYEQYF
DNA: TGTGCCAGCAGCGTTAGCGGGAGGTCCTACGAGCAGTACTTC

D: -
size: medium-sized
J: TRBJ1-4
V: TRBV29-1
CDR3: CSVADEKLFF
DNA: TGCAGCGTTGCTGATGAAAAACTGTTTTTT

D: TRBD2
size: -
J: TRBJ2-7
V: TRBV27
CDR3: CASSSLADFSYEQYF
DNA: TGTGCCAGCAGCTCTCTAGCGGACTTCTCCTACGAGCAGTACTTC

D: -
size: -
J: TRBJ2-7
V: TRBV6-5
CDR3: CASSYDSGVSYEQYF
DNA: TGTGCCAGCAGTTACGATTCGGGAGTTTCCTACGAGCAGTACTTC

D: TRBD1
size: -
J: TRBJ2-7
V: TRBV30
CDR3: CAWTTGTGIIYEQYF
DNA: TGTGCCTGGACCACCGGGACAGGGATCATCTACGAGCAGTACTTC

D: TRBD2
size: many
J: TRBJ2-7
V: TRBV5-1
CDR3: CASADNSGSTPEQYF
DNA: TGCGCCAGTGCCGACAATAGCGGGAGCACCCCCGAGCAGTACTTC

D: -
size: few
J: TRBJ2-3
V: TRBV28
CDR3: CASNPGGEDTQYF
DNA: TGTGCCAGCAATCCAGGGGGGGAGGATACGCAGTATTTT

D: TRBD1
size: -
J: TRBJ2-5
V: TRBV2
CDR3: CASSVGQGKTRYF
DNA: TGTGCCAGCAGTGTGGGACAGGGCAAGACCCGGTACTTC